Following are 29 T cell receptor beta chains from one sample sequenced in a study of blood T cells in healthy people across ages. Primers used in a second PCR of about 6 to 12 cycles were a sample-barcoded 5' primer and a J-beta primer mix. TCRdb reprocessed the 5' RACE reads via MiXCR and lists one record per CDR3 protein. The data hold hundreds of thousands of distinct CDR3 sequences, with more than 45% observed a single time. The sample consisted of blood. The origin of the receptors is a man aged 30-40 years in good health.

The chain carries TRBV5-5 and TRBJ1-5; unclear D gene. Germline V lookup: CDR1 SGHKS, CDR2 YYEKEE (reference sequence). The CDR3 sequence is 15 residues long. Trimming stripped 4 bases from V and 8 bases from J, with 19 bases between. CDR3 residues: CASSGLQREEEPQHF. CDR3 DNA: TGTGCCAGCAGCGGCCTACAACGGGAAGAGGAGCCCCAGCATTTT.

The chain carries TRBV7-9 and TRBJ2-1, with D possibly TRBD1 on 6 matching bases. This CDR3 is built from 14 residues. With 7 bases removed from V and 12 bases from J, the gap between germline ends came to 22 bases. The germline gives CDR1 SEHNR, CDR2 FQNEAQ (reference sequence). CDR3 region: CASKGGRGVGGQFF. The CDR3 region has the DNA TGTGCCAGCAAAGGAGGCAGGGGCGTTGGAGGGCAGTTCTTC.

This clonotype was counted between two and nine times. For the CDR3, the DNA is TGTGCCAGCAGGCAACCGGGACAGGGGATCTATGGCTACACCTTC. Amino acids: CASRQPGQGIYGYTF. The chain links TRBV6-6 to TRBJ1-2, with TRBD1 matching over 10 bases. Germline trimming cut 6 bases from V and 4 bases from J; bases unmatched to any gene: 8. From germline, CDR1 is MNHNY and CDR2 SVGAGI (reference sequence). The CDR3 is 15 residues long.

This rearrangement joins TRBV30 to TRBJ1-5; 7 positions agree with TRBD1. Trimming at V came to 6 bases and at J to 7 bases, leaving 12 bases not matched to a gene. The CDR3 covers 14 residues. The germline CDR1 and CDR2 sequences are GTSNPN and SVGIG (reference sequence). Here the CDR3 reads CACPRGRGRQPQHF. The CDR3 DNA is TGTGCCTGCCCCCGGGGGAGGGGGCGACAGCCCCAGCATTTT.

This clonotype was observed a handful of times. This chain joins TRBV29-1 and TRBJ2-1; 9 positions agree with TRBD2. CDR1 is SQVTM and CDR2 is ANQGSEA in the germline V gene. CDR3 length: 17 amino acids. V was clipped by 7 bases and J by 2 bases; unmatched bases: 15. In DNA, the CDR3 is TGCAGCGCTCCGGGAGCGGGAGGCGTCTCAACCTACAATGAGCAGTTCTTC. This sequence encodes CSAPGAGGVSTYNEQFF.

Here the CDR3 DNA reads TGTGCCAGCAGTTTAACGGCCGCCTACGAGCAGTACTTC. Its translation: CASSLTAAYEQYF. The chain combines TRBV27 with TRBJ2-7; D unresolved. V was trimmed by 2 bases and J by 2 bases, leaving 7 bases between them. The CDR3 sequence is 13 residues long. Germline assignment: CDR1 MNHEY and CDR2 SMNVEV (reference sequence).

This clonotype was counted a few times. The chain links TRBV10-3 to TRBJ2-3; D possibly corresponds to TRBD2 (6 bases). The germline CDR1 and CDR2 sequences are ENHRY and SYGVKD. The V end was cut by 7 bases, the J end by 5 bases, with 13 bases between. The CDR3 length is 13 residues. CDR3 residues: CAITGGIKDTQYF. As DNA, the CDR3 is TGTGCCATCACCGGCGGGATAAAAGATACGCAGTATTTT.

The V and J genes are TRBV18 and TRBJ2-5; no clear D. The germline gives CDR1 KGHSH, CDR2 LQKENI. Trimming removed 4 bases from V and 1 base from J, with 4 bases in between. There are 12 residues in the CDR3. The CDR3 here is CASSLCQETQYF. The CDR3 DNA is TGTGCCAGCTCACTCTGCCAAGAGACCCAGTACTTC.

J is TRBJ2-3 and V is TRBV5-1; 8 bases agree with TRBD2. Germline loops: CDR1 SGHRS, CDR2 YFSETQ. The CDR3 is 16 amino acids. Trimming cost V 0 bases and J 1 base; bases outside gene matches: 4. CDR3 region: CASSLGGSGGTDTQYF. CDR3 coding DNA: TGCGCCAGCAGCTTGGGGGGTAGCGGGGGCACAGATACGCAGTATTTT.

This clonotype was found a few times. V and J are TRBV7-9 and TRBJ2-6; D remains unclear. Germline lookup yields CDR1 SEHNR and CDR2 FQNEAQ (reference sequence). There are 15 residues in the CDR3. V was shortened by 0 bases and J by 4 bases, with 7 bases between the two germline ends. CDR3 protein: CASSLAVMGANVLTF. The CDR3 coding sequence is TGTGCCAGCAGCTTAGCCGTCATGGGGGCCAACGTCCTGACTTTC.

The chain has TRBV5-6 and TRBJ2-3, with D unresolved. This CDR3 region has 14 residues. Between the trimmed V and J ends, which lost 4 bases and 2 bases, there was a span of 11 bases. Looked up from germline, CDR1 is SGHDT and CDR2 is YYEEEE. The CDR3 region is CASSRPLSTDTQYF. Here the CDR3 DNA reads TGTGCCAGCAGCCGCCCCCTCTCCACAGATACGCAGTATTTT. Drawing the rest from reference TRBV5-6 and TRBJ2-3, the complete variable domain is DAGVTQSPTHLIKTRGQQVTLRCSPKSGHDTVSWYQQALGQGPQFIFQYYEEEERQRGNFPDRFSGHQFPNYSSELNVNALLLGDSALYLCASSRPLSTDTQYFGPGTRLTVL.

This clonotype was seen a handful of times. The chain is built from TRBV6-6 and TRBJ1-2, with TRBD1 matching 7 bases. Unmatched junction bases numbered 10, after V lost 5 bases and J lost 7 bases. Per germline, CDR1 MNHNY and CDR2 SVGAGI (reference sequence). The CDR3 totals 14 residues. The CDR3 nucleotides read TGTGCCAGCAGTGACGCCGTTCAGGGGGGTGGCTACACCTTC. Protein product: CASSDAVQGGGYTF.

The V call is TRBV7-2, the J call TRBJ1-2; 8 nucleotides match TRBD1. This CDR3 contains 17 residues. With 1 base clipped from V and 4 bases from J, the junction kept 11 bases outside the gene matches. Germline V gene data show CDR1 as SGHTA and CDR2 as FQGNSA. DNA for the CDR3: TGTGCCAGCAGCTTAGTGGGGGGGACAGGAGGACCCTATGGCTACACCTTC. This gives the protein CASSLVGGTGGPYGYTF.

The CDR3 sequence: CASSLAGSIQSYEQYF. The CDR3 region has the DNA TGCGCCAGCAGCTTGGCAGGGTCCATTCAATCCTACGAGCAGTACTTC. The chain links TRBV5-1 to TRBJ2-4; D possibly corresponds to TRBD1 (5 bases). The DNA end favors TRBJ2-7, so the J call may be wrong. Germline V CDR1 and CDR2: SGHRS, YFSETQ. The CDR3 length is 16 residues.

This clonotype was seen once. The rearrangement links TRBV7-2 to TRBJ2-7, with D perhaps assigned TRBD1 or TRBD2 (5 bases each). V lost 5 bases and J lost 0, with 14 bases in between. Germline V CDR1 and CDR2: SGHTA, FQGNSA. The CDR3 has 15 amino acids. The CDR3 loop reads CASSLKLGASYEQYF. The CDR3 region has the DNA TGTGCCAGCAGCCTAAAGCTCGGGGCCTCCTACGAGCAGTACTTC.

The chain uses TRBV4-2 and TRBJ2-3, with 7 nucleotides matching TRBD2. The CDR3 has 15 residues. With 2 bases clipped from V and 1 base from J, the junction kept 3 bases outside the gene matches. Germline V gene sequence: CDR1 LGHNA, CDR2 YNFKEQ. The DNA for the CDR3 is TGTGCCAGCAGCCAACTCGGACTAGGCACAGATACGCAGTATTTT. This sequence encodes CASSQLGLGTDTQYF.

The V and J genes are TRBV29-1 and TRBJ1-2; 9 bases agree with TRBD1. Germline V gene sequence: CDR1 SQVTM, CDR2 ANQGSEA. This CDR3 spans 11 amino acids. J lost 10 bases, V lost 4 bases, and 4 bases had no gene match. The CDR3 coding sequence is TGCAGCGTTGGGACAGGGGAGGCCTACACCTTC. It is translated as CSVGTGEAYTF.

This clonotype was seen more than once but under ten times. The chain uses TRBV4-3 and TRBJ2-1; 12 nucleotides agree with TRBD2. CDR1 LGHNA and CDR2 YSLEER come from the germline V gene. J lost 6 bases, V lost 0 bases, and 6 bases had no gene match. The CDR3 extends over 17 amino acids. The CDR3: CASSQDISSGRVNEQFF. CDR3 sequence (DNA): TGCGCCAGCAGCCAAGATATCTCTAGCGGGAGGGTCAATGAGCAGTTCTTC.

The V gene is TRBV6-1, the J gene TRBJ2-7, with 14 bases lining up with TRBD2. This CDR3 spans 16 amino acids. After removal of 7 bases from V and 5 bases from J, the junction contained 10 bases not matched to a gene. Looked up from germline, CDR1 is MNHNS and CDR2 is SASEGT. Here the CDR3 reads CASTRGTSGSSHEQYF. CDR3 DNA sequence: TGTGCCAGCACCCGAGGGACTAGCGGGAGTTCCCACGAGCAGTACTTC.

The rearrangement uses TRBV15 and TRBJ2-3, with 9 bases fitting TRBD2. J lost 4 bases, V lost 0 bases, and 5 bases had no gene match. CDR1 LNHNV and CDR2 YYDKDF come from the germline V gene (reference sequence). The CDR3 has 16 residues. In nucleotides, the CDR3 is TGTGCCACCAGCAGAGAGGGACTAGCTTCCCCAGATACGCAGTATTTT. It yields the protein CATSREGLASPDTQYF.

The V gene is TRBV4-3, the J gene TRBJ2-7, with unresolved D. The CDR3 extends over 13 amino acids. Germline-derived CDR1 and CDR2 are LGHNA and YSLEER. Trimming shortened V by 0 bases and J by 5 bases, and 8 bases separated the two germline ends. In DNA form, the CDR3 reads TGCGCCAGCAGCCAAGAAGTGAGCCACGAGCAGTACTTC. This codes for CASSQEVSHEQYF.

The rearrangement links TRBV29-1 to TRBJ2-3; D gene unclear. The germline CDR1 and CDR2 sequences are SQVTM and ANQGSEA. CDR3 size: 12 residues. Trimming pared 7 bases from V and 6 bases from J, leaving 14 bases between. The chain's CDR3 is CSAIPGVDTQYF. The CDR3 DNA is TGCAGCGCCATCCCTGGGGTGGATACGCAGTATTTT.

This sequence joins TRBV30 and TRBJ2-7, with D unclear. The germline V and J ends were trimmed by 1 base and 2 bases, with 9 bases remaining between them. The CDR3 sequence is 13 residues long. CDR1 and CDR2 from the germline V gene are GTSNPN and SVGIG (reference sequence). The CDR3 DNA sequence: TGTGCCTGGAGTGGCAGCCTTACCTACGAGCAGTACTTC. Protein sequence: CAWSGSLTYEQYF.

The table lists this clonotype with a few counts. This chain joins TRBV19 and TRBJ2-1, with D possibly TRBD2 on 6 matching bases. The CDR3 loop spans 14 amino acids. Trimming shortened V by 3 bases and J by 3 bases, and 9 bases separated the two germline ends. Germline V CDR1 and CDR2: LNHDA, SQIVND (reference sequence). This CDR3 reads CASSIGGDYNEQFF. In nucleotides, the CDR3 is TGTGCCAGTAGTATTGGCGGGGACTACAATGAGCAGTTCTTC.

The chain couples TRBV4-2 to TRBJ2-3, with TRBD2 identical over 11 bases. The CDR3 length is 17 residues. Germline V lookup: CDR1 LGHNA, CDR2 YNFKEQ. Trimming took 4 bases from V and 11 from J; bases not matched to a gene: 17. The CDR3 nucleotides are TGTGCCAGCAGCCCGGCCGAAACTAGCGGGGGATTCCTGGGGCAGTATTTT. This codes for CASSPAETSGGFLGQYF.

In its sample, this clonotype was seen a few times. The chain has TRBV4-3 and TRBJ2-5, with TRBD2 as a possible D gene (5 bases). Per germline, CDR1 LGHNA and CDR2 YSLEER. Trimming took off 2 bases at V and 4 bases at J, with 17 bases between the two ends. The CDR3 covers 16 residues. The CDR3 here is CASSQSPGIGRETQYF. The CDR3 region has the DNA TGCGCCAGCAGCCAATCCCCCGGGATTGGGAGAGAGACCCAGTACTTC.

This clonotype turned up a few times. The rearrangement uses TRBV7-2 and TRBJ2-5; no clear D. This CDR3 has 17 residues. V was clipped by 5 bases and J by 4 bases, with 23 bases between them. Germline-derived CDR1 and CDR2 are SGHTA and FQGNSA. CDR3 DNA: TGTGCCAGCAGCCCCACAAGATCCGGCCCGGCAGGAGAGACCCAGTACTTC. Protein product: CASSPTRSGPAGETQYF.

The chain is built from TRBV4-3 and TRBJ1-6; D uncertain. V lost 0 bases and J lost 7, with 10 bases in between. The CDR3 covers 15 residues. Germline assignment: CDR1 LGHNA and CDR2 YSLEER. In DNA form, the CDR3 reads TGCGCCAGCAGCCAAGAAGGCCAGATGAATTCACCCCTCCACTTT. Translated, it gives CASSQEGQMNSPLHF.

The CDR3: CASMVRQSVEAFF. The CDR3 DNA reads TGTGCCAGCATGGTCCGTCAATCAGTAGAAGCTTTCTTT. The chain carries TRBV7-9 and TRBJ1-1; D is ambiguous. This CDR3 contains 13 residues. V was pared by 7 bases and J by 8 bases, with 17 bases between. Germline CDR1 reads SEHNR; CDR2 reads FQNEAQ (reference sequence).